The 14 T cell receptor beta chains presented below share a single source sample, sequenced in a study of PD-1 blockade in classical Hodgkin lymphoma. The time point: cycle 4 day 1 (C4D1), after five to seven weeks of nivolumab. Relapse was seen in all patients after autologous stem cell transplantation, and brentuximab vedotin exposure was variable. The table came from immunoSEQ multiplex PCR; TCRdb's copy has only in-frame clones and leaves some out. This table holds approximately 90,000 clones, 83% found once. Source: peripheral blood mononuclear cells (PBMCs), taken before the fourth cycle of nivolumab. The receptors originated from a human donor with classical Hodgkin lymphoma.

This clone was counted a few times. V is TRBV6-5 and J is TRBJ1-1; weak D call: TRBD1 (5 bases). This CDR3 region has 15 residues. The germline CDR1 and CDR2 sequences are MNHEY and SVGAGI. Trimming cost V 10 bases and J 0 bases, with 18 bases left between them. The CDR3 region has the DNA TGTGCCACTCACGAACCGAGACAGTTGAACACTGAAGCTTTCTTT. Translated, it gives CATHEPRQLNTEAFF.

The chain uses TRBV6-5 and TRBJ2-7; 13 bases match TRBD2. There are 15 residues in the CDR3. Germline trimming cut 8 bases from V and 0 bases from J; bases unmatched to any gene: 4. Germline values: CDR1 MNHEY, CDR2 SVGAGI. CDR3 sequence (DNA): TGTGCCAGCCGGACTAGCGGGGGAAGCTCCTACGAGCAGTACTTC. This codes for CASRTSGGSSYEQYF.

J is TRBJ2-3 and V is TRBV7-9; weak D call: TRBD2 (5 bases). V was shortened by 1 base and J by 1 base, with 9 bases between the two germline ends. The CDR3 covers 15 residues. From germline, CDR1 is SEHNR and CDR2 FQNEAQ (reference sequence). In nucleotides, the CDR3 is TGTGCCAGCAGCTTAGTTGGTAGCGGCACAGATACGCAGTATTTT. This encodes CASSLVGSGTDTQYF.

This CDR3 reads CASSEAQENTIYF. The CDR3 coding sequence is TGTGCCAGCAGTGAAGCGCAGGAAAACACCATATATTTT. The genes are TRBV2 and TRBJ1-3; D not resolved. Germline V gene lookup returns CDR1 SNHLY and CDR2 FYNNEI. The CDR3 runs to 13 residues. The V end was cut by 0 bases, the J end by 6 bases, with 6 bases between.

The V call is TRBV10-3, the J call TRBJ2-1; no reliable D call. V gave up 0 bases and J gave up 8 bases, with 8 bases separating them. CDR1 is ENHRY, CDR2 SYGVKD, per germline. The CDR3 extends over 13 amino acids. The CDR3 loop reads CAISESPSHEQFF. As DNA, the CDR3 is TGTGCCATCAGTGAGTCCCCGAGCCATGAGCAGTTCTTC.

This sequence joins TRBV11-2 and TRBJ2-1, with 10 nucleotides matching TRBD2. There are 15 residues in the CDR3. The germline V gene has CDR1 SGHAT and CDR2 FQNNGV. Unmatched junction bases numbered 9, after V lost 5 bases and J lost 8 bases. DNA of the CDR3: TGTGCCAGCAGCACTTCCGGGACTAGCGTCGATGAGCAGTTCTTC. It specifies CASSTSGTSVDEQFF.

The chain combines TRBV19 with TRBJ2-5; D may be TRBD1 or TRBD2 (6 bases each). Trimming left V 5 bases short and J 5 bases short, with 12 bases between. In germline, CDR1 is LNHDA, CDR2 SQIVND (reference sequence). There are 13 residues in the CDR3. CDR3 region: CASSVLGGETQYF. As DNA, the CDR3 is TGTGCCAGTAGTGTCCTAGGGGGGGAGACCCAGTACTTC.

On this clone itself: One end of the junction varies from germline; a read error may be responsible. This chain's CDR3 is CAISERTSGNPGELFF. The CDR3 coding sequence is TGTGCCATCAGTGAACGGACTAGCGGGAACCCCGGGGAGCTGTTTTTT. The gene calls are TRBV10-3 and TRBJ2-2; 12 positions agree with TRBD2. There are 16 residues in the CDR3. The germline CDR1 and CDR2 sequences are ENHRY and SYGVKD.

This chain connects TRBV6-1 to TRBJ2-2; D might be TRBD1 (5 bases). This CDR3 comprises 14 residues. CDR1 and CDR2 from the germline V gene are MNHNS and SASEGT. Deletions cut 7 bases from V and 6 bases from J, with 15 bases between. The CDR3 is CASTESGWAGELFF. The CDR3 region has the DNA TGTGCCAGCACCGAGTCAGGGTGGGCCGGGGAGCTGTTTTTT.

This chain connects TRBV6-1 to TRBJ2-7; 11 nucleotides match TRBD1. V was pared by 4 bases and J by 4 bases, with 6 bases of the junction left unmatched. The length of the CDR3 is 15 residues. Germline loops: CDR1 MNHNS, CDR2 SASEGT. Here the CDR3 reads CASSGGTGGLYEQYF. As DNA, the CDR3 is TGTGCCAGCAGTGGAGGGACAGGGGGATTATACGAGCAGTACTTC.

The rearrangement joins TRBV9 to TRBJ2-3, with no clear D. Germline values: CDR1 SGDLS, CDR2 YYNGEE. The CDR3 consists of 14 residues. Trimming shortened V by 2 bases and J by 8 bases, and 15 bases separated the two germline ends. CDR3 region: CASSVDALSGTQYF. For the CDR3, the DNA is TGTGCCAGCAGCGTTGACGCCCTGAGTGGTACGCAGTATTTT.

This clone appeared a few times. V gene TRBV9 combines with J gene TRBJ2-7; 12 bases align to TRBD2. V gave up 5 bases and J gave up 3 bases; unmatched junction bases: 3. CDR1 SGDLS and CDR2 YYNGEE come from the germline V gene. The CDR3 totals 14 residues. In DNA, the CDR3 is TGTGCCAGCAGAGGGACTAGCGGGTACTACGAGCAGTACTTC. Translating gives CASRGTSGYYEQYF.

This clone was counted only a few times. The rearrangement links TRBV5-3 to TRBJ1-1; TRBD1 aligns across 9 bases. TRBV5-3 is designated an ORF whose function remains uncertain. Unmatched junction bases numbered 6, after V lost 4 bases and J lost 11 bases. CDR3 length equals 12 residues. CDR3 sequence: CARSLRDRDAFF. The CDR3 DNA is TGTGCCAGAAGCCTCCGGGACAGGGATGCTTTCTTT.

The chain carries TRBV7-2 and TRBJ2-7; maybe TRBD1 (6 bases). The CDR3 has 15 residues. In germline, CDR1 is SGHTA, CDR2 FQGNSA. V lost 0 bases and J 3 bases, leaving 12 bases between the germline ends. The CDR3 DNA sequence: TGTGCCAGCAGCTTAGCCCCGCAGGGGAGCTACGAGCAGTACTTC. Its protein product is CASSLAPQGSYEQYF.